Shown below are 25 T cell receptor beta chains from a single sample sequenced in a study of spatial heterogeneity in lung cancer. Points from the study as a whole: Tumor mutation counts were tracked by expanded intratumoral alpha and beta TCR counts.

The time point denotes: sample taken at primary tumor resection. TCRdb passed the 5' RACE reads through MiXCR, listing each CDR3 protein once. Of about 4,900 distinct CDR3 sequences listed, 22% are singletons. Antigen specificity for these receptors is unknown. Sequencing used lung tumor tissue, obtained at surgery. Receptors were obtained from a male donor with early-stage non-small cell lung cancer.

This chain uses TRBV20-1 with TRBJ2-1; no reliable D call. The germline V gene has CDR1 DFQATT and CDR2 SNEGSKA (reference sequence). The ends were cut back, 5 bases at V and 14 bases at J, with 16 bases in the middle. The CDR3 consists of 11 residues. The CDR3 here is CSAYLRHWEFF. CDR3 DNA sequence: TGCAGTGCTTACCTCCGACATTGGGAGTTCTTC.

The V call is TRBV7-2, the J call TRBJ2-1, with unresolved D. CDR3 length: 16 amino acids. Germline CDR1 SGHTA, CDR2 FQGNSA. Trimming pared 1 base from V and 1 base from J, leaving 11 bases between. Here the CDR3 DNA reads TGTGCCAGCAGCTTAGAAGGTGGGGTATCCTACAATGAGCAGTTCTTC. This translates into CASSLEGGVSYNEQFF.

The chain is built from TRBV11-2 and TRBJ1-1; D gene unclear. The V and J ends lost 2 bases and 3 bases respectively, with 7 bases between them. Germline loops: CDR1 SGHAT, CDR2 FQNNGV. The CDR3 has 13 amino acids. CDR3 sequence: CASSLQRDTEAFF. In DNA form, the CDR3 reads TGTGCCAGCAGCTTACAAAGAGACACTGAAGCTTTCTTT.

This clonotype was counted a few times. CDR3 amino acids: CSARWDRVAAFF. The CDR3 DNA sequence: TGCAGTGCTAGATGGGACAGGGTAGCGGCTTTCTTT. The V and J genes are TRBV20-1 and TRBJ1-1, with 9 bases fitting TRBD1. This CDR3 has 12 residues. CDR1 and CDR2 from the germline V gene are DFQATT and SNEGSKA (reference sequence). The trim removed 2 bases at V and 11 bases at J, leaving 6 bases unmatched.

V usage is TRBV24-1 and J usage is TRBJ2-7, with D unclear. The CDR3 consists of 14 residues. Germline CDR1 is KGHDR and CDR2 is SFDVKD. V lost 5 bases and J lost 3, with 13 bases in between. CDR3 nucleotides: TGTGCCACCAGTGCCGCAGTCCTTCACTACGAGCAGTACTTC. Its translation: CATSAAVLHYEQYF.

The chain employs TRBV18 and TRBJ1-5; TRBD1 is a possible D gene (6 bases). V lost 3 bases to trimming and J lost 3 bases, with 9 bases between them. Germline CDR1 reads KGHSH; CDR2 reads LQKENI. This CDR3 contains 14 residues. The CDR3: CASSPYRDNQPQHF. DNA for the CDR3: TGTGCCAGCTCACCCTACAGGGACAATCAGCCCCAGCATTTT.

The chain combines TRBV12-3 or TRBV12-4 with TRBJ1-2; tentatively, D is TRBD1 (5 bases). The CDR3 is 14 amino acids. V dropped 6 bases and J dropped 6 bases, with 17 bases sitting between them. CDR3 residues: CASSSTPGADGYTF. The CDR3 DNA follows: TGTGCCAGCAGCTCTACCCCCGGGGCCGATGGCTACACCTTC.

This clonotype qualifies as medium-sized. The gene calls are TRBV20-1 and TRBJ1-2; D gene uncertain. This CDR3 has 12 amino acids. The V end was cut by 2 bases, the J end by 10 bases, with 14 bases between. CDR1 is DFQATT, CDR2 SNEGSKA, per germline (reference sequence). The CDR3 nucleotides are TGCAGTGCTAGAATACCGGGCCGATACTACACCTTC. The encoded protein is CSARIPGRYYTF.

This clonotype is a singleton in its sample. The J gene is TRBJ2-5, the V gene TRBV13; D uncertain. Germline V CDR1 and CDR2: PRHDT, FYEKMQ (reference sequence). The CDR3 runs 12 residues. V lost 5 bases and J 4 bases, leaving 8 bases between the germline ends. The CDR3, as DNA: TGTGCCAGCAGCCCGACGAGAGAGACCCAGTACTTC. This translates into CASSPTRETQYF.

As regards this clonotype: At one of its ends the junction is not consistent with the germline gene, which may arise from a read error. The rearrangement links TRBV12-3 or TRBV12-4 to TRBJ1-3, with unresolved D. CDR3 length equals 11 residues. In nucleotides, the CDR3 is TGTGCCAGCAGTTTTGGGCAGATTGTACATTTT. Its translation is CASSFGQIVHF.

The chain employs TRBV28 and TRBJ1-5; 10 nucleotides align to TRBD1. Trimming removed 8 bases from V and 1 base from J; junction bases left unmatched: 11. Germline CDR1 MDHEN, CDR2 SYDVKM. This CDR3 region has 17 residues. CDR3 region: CASRLTGGDYSNQPQHF. DNA for the CDR3: TGTGCCAGCCGATTGACAGGGGGCGATTACAGCAATCAGCCCCAGCATTTT.

This clonotype is medium-sized within its sample. J is TRBJ2-2 and V is TRBV20-1, with D unclear. CDR1 and CDR2 from the germline V gene are DFQATT and SNEGSKA (reference sequence). Deletions cut 1 base from V and 2 bases from J, with 8 bases between. The CDR3 contains 14 residues. The CDR3 loop is CSARVDSNTGELFF. In nucleotides, the CDR3 is TGCAGTGCTAGAGTCGACTCAAACACCGGGGAGCTGTTTTTT.

The chain joins TRBV28 to TRBJ2-7; 10 bases are shared with TRBD2. The CDR3 is made up of 16 amino acids. CDR1 MDHEN and CDR2 SYDVKM come from the germline V gene. Trimming took 3 bases from V and 4 from J; bases not matched to a gene: 9. The CDR3 region is CASSFESASGSYEQYF. Here the CDR3 DNA reads TGTGCCAGCAGTTTTGAGTCGGCTAGCGGGAGTTACGAGCAGTACTTC. The full variable domain, rest sourced from reference TRBV28 and TRBJ2-7, is DVKVTQSSRYLVKRTGEKVFLECVQDMDHENMFWYRQDPGLGLRLIYFSYDVKMKEKGDIPEGYSVSREKKERFSLILESASTNQTSMYLCASSFESASGSYEQYFGPGTRLTVT.

This clonotype was recorded many times. The V gene is TRBV24-1, the J gene TRBJ2-4; no firm D call. Trimming removed 2 bases from V and 11 bases from J, with 12 bases in between. Germline-derived CDR1 and CDR2 are KGHDR and SFDVKD. The CDR3 is 13 amino acids. CDR3 protein: CATSDSTFSVQYF. CDR3 DNA: TGTGCCACCAGTGATTCCACTTTTTCCGTTCAGTACTTC.

The rearrangement links TRBV7-9 to TRBJ1-1, with a possible D match to TRBD1 (5 bases). In germline, CDR1 is SEHNR, CDR2 FQNEAQ (reference sequence). V gave up 3 bases and J gave up 4 bases, with 12 bases separating them. The length of the CDR3 is 14 residues. The CDR3 DNA sequence: TGTGCCAGCAGCTTGGGGGGAGTAGGCACTGAAGCTTTCTTT. Its protein product is CASSLGGVGTEAFF.

The chain joins TRBV11-2 to TRBJ2-3, with 10 bases fitting TRBD2. V was clipped by 4 bases and J by 2 bases; unmatched bases: 3. Looked up from germline, CDR1 is SGHAT and CDR2 is FQNNGV. The CDR3 length is 15 residues. CDR3 nucleotide sequence: TGTGCCAGCAGCTCTAGCGGGAGTGACACAGATACGCAGTATTTT. Translated, it gives CASSSSGSDTDTQYF.

This clonotype was detected only a few times. The chain is built from TRBV5-1 and TRBJ1-1; perhaps TRBD1 as D (6 bases). The CDR3 consists of 14 residues. Looked up from germline, CDR1 is SGHRS and CDR2 is YFSETQ. Trimming stripped 6 bases from V and 1 base from J, with 13 bases between. The CDR3: CASMGTPANTEAFF. In DNA form, the CDR3 reads TGCGCCAGCATGGGGACACCCGCGAACACTGAAGCTTTCTTT. The full variable domain, with the rest looked up from reference TRBV5-1 and TRBJ1-1, is KAGVTQTPRYLIKTRGQQVTLSCSPISGHRSVSWYQQTPGQGLQFLFEYFSETQRNKGNFPGRFSGRQFSNSRSEMNVSTLELGDSALYLCASMGTPANTEAFFGQGTRLTVV.

For this clonotype: This sequence may be a read error, since a much larger clone differs from it by one base. This chain links TRBV12-2 with TRBJ1-1. TRBV12-2 is marked as a pseudogene. The CDR3 is 14 amino acids. The CDR3 DNA reads as TGTGCAAGTCTCCTAGGGCGCAGGAACGCTGAAGCTTTCTTT. Its translation is CASLLGRRNAEAFF.

This clonotype came up many times. The rearrangement joins TRBV20-1 to TRBJ1-5, with 12 bases fitting TRBD1. The CDR3 has 13 residues. Trimming cost V 5 bases and J 7 bases; bases outside gene matches: 3. Looked up from germline, CDR1 is DFQATT and CDR2 is SNEGSKA (reference sequence). The CDR3 is CSAGTGGSQPQHF. The CDR3 coding sequence is TGCAGTGCTGGGACAGGGGGCAGCCAGCCCCAGCATTTT.

By sample fraction, this clonotype is medium-sized. The chain employs TRBV23-1 and TRBJ1-1, with a tentative D call TRBD1 (5 bases). TRBV23-1 is given ORF status, its function remaining uncertain. The CDR3 is made up of 16 amino acids. V lost 8 bases to trimming and J lost 1 base, with 20 bases between them. CDR3 sequence (DNA): TGCGCCAGCCCCCCGGAAGGGGACCATAGGAACACTGAAGCTTTCTTT. It encodes CASPPEGDHRNTEAFF.

This clonotype has only a few counts. This rearrangement joins TRBV5-6 to TRBJ2-6; D may be TRBD1 (5 bases). With 3 bases removed from V and 0 bases from J, the gap between germline ends came to 7 bases. The CDR3 totals 15 residues. Germline-derived CDR1 and CDR2 are SGHDT and YYEEEE. CDR3 nucleotide sequence: TGTGCCAGCAGCTGGGGCCACTCTGGGGCCAACGTCCTGACTTTC. Amino acids: CASSWGHSGANVLTF.

The chain has TRBV3-1 and TRBJ1-1; perhaps TRBD1 as D (5 bases). The CDR3 runs 14 residues. Germline V lookup: CDR1 LGHDT, CDR2 YNNKEL (reference sequence). Trimming removed 0 bases at V and 3 bases at J, with 8 bases between. The CDR3 DNA reads TGTGCCAGCAGCCAAGATGACAGCGACACTGAAGCTTTCTTT. It encodes CASSQDDSDTEAFF.

The chain uses TRBV20-1 and TRBJ1-1; the D gene is possibly TRBD1 (5 bases). The CDR3 spans 14 residues. Between the trimmed V and J ends, which lost 0 bases and 4 bases, there was a span of 12 bases. The germline gives CDR1 DFQATT, CDR2 SNEGSKA (reference sequence). The DNA for the CDR3 is TGCAGTGCTAGAGATACGGGGCTGGGCACTGAAGCTTTCTTT. Amino acids: CSARDTGLGTEAFF.

The chain has TRBV5-1 and TRBJ2-7; TRBD1 matches at 9 bases. Germline V CDR1 and CDR2: SGHRS, YFSETQ. V lost 3 bases to trimming and J lost 2 bases; unmatched junction nucleotides: 6. This CDR3 spans 15 amino acids. This CDR3 reads CASSSTGTGPYEQYF. CDR3 sequence (DNA): TGCGCCAGCAGCTCCACGGGGACAGGGCCCTACGAGCAGTACTTC. The full variable domain, with the rest looked up from reference TRBV5-1 and TRBJ2-7, is KAGVTQTPRYLIKTRGQQVTLSCSPISGHRSVSWYQQTPGQGLQFLFEYFSETQRNKGNFPGRFSGRQFSNSRSEMNVSTLELGDSALYLCASSSTGTGPYEQYFGPGTRLTVT.

This clonotype was found a few times. Here the CDR3 reads CSARAGGPDNEKLFF. In DNA form, the CDR3 reads TGCAGTGCTAGAGCAGGTGGTCCCGATAATGAAAAACTGTTTTTT. The chain carries TRBV20-1 and TRBJ1-4; D is unclear. Germline assignment: CDR1 DFQATT and CDR2 SNEGSKA (reference sequence). The CDR3 has 15 amino acids. V shed 1 base and J shed 4 bases, with 13 bases lying between them.